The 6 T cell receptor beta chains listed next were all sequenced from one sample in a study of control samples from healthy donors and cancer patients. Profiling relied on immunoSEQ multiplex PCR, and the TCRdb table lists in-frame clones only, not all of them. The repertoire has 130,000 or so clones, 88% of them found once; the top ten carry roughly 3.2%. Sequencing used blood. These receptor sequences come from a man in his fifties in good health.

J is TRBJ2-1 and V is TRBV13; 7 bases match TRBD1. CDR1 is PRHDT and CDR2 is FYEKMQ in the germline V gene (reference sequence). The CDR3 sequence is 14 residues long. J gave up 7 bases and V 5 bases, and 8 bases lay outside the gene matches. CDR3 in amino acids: CASSSHRGYNEQFF. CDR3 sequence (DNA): TGTGCCAGCAGCAGTCACAGGGGTTATAATGAGCAGTTCTTC.

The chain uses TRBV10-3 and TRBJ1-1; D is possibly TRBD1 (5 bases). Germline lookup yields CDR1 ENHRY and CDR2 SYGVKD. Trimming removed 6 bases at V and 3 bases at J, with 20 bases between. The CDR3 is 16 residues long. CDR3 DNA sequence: TGTGCCATCAGGGGAGGGGCATCGGGGTGGGACACTGAAGCTTTCTTT. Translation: CAIRGGASGWDTEAFF.

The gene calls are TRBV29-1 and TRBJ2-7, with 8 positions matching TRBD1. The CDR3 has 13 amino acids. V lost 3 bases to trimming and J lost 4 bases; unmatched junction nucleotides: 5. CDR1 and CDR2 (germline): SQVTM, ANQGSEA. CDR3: CSVEAGGLYEQYF. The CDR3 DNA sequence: TGCAGCGTTGAGGCAGGGGGCTTGTACGAGCAGTACTTC.

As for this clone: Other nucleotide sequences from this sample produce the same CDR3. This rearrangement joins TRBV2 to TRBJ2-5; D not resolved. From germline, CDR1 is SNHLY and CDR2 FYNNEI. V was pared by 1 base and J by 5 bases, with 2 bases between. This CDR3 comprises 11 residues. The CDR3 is CASSEVETQYF. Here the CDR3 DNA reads TGTGCCAGCAGTGAAGTTGAGACCCAGTACTTC.

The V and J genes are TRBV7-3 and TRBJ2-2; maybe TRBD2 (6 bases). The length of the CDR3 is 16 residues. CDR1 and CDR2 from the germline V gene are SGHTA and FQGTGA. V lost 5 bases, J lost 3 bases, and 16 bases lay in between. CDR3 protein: CASSPGTAVYTGELFF. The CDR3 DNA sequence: TGTGCCAGCAGCCCCGGGACTGCGGTATACACCGGGGAGCTGTTTTTT.

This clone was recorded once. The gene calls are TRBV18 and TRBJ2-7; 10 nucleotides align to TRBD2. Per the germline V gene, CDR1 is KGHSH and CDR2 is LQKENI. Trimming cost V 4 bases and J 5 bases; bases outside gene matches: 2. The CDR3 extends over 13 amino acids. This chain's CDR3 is CASSQGTSDEQYF. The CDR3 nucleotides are TGTGCCAGCTCACAGGGGACTAGCGACGAGCAGTACTTC.